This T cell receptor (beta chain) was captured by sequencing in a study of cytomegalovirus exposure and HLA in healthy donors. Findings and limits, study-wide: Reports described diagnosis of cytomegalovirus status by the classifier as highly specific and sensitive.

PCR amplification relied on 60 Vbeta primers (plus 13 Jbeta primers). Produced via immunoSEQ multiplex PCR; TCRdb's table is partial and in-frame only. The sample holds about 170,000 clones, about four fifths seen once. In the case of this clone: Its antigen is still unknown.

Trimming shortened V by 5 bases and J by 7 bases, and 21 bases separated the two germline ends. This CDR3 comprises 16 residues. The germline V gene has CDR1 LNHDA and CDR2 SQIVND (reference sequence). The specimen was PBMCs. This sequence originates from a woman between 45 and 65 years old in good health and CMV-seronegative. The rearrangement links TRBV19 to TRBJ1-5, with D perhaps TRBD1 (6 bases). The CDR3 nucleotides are TGTGCCAGTAGTCCACAGGGTCCCTCTACGGGGCAGCCCCAGCATTTT. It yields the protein CASSPQGPSTGQPQHF. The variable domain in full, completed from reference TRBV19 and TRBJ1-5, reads DGGITQSPKYLFRKEGQNVTLSCEQNLNHDAMYWYRQDPGQGLRLIYYSQIVNDFQKGDIAEGYSVSREKKESFPLTVTSAQKNPTAFYLCASSPQGPSTGQPQHFGDGTRLSIL.